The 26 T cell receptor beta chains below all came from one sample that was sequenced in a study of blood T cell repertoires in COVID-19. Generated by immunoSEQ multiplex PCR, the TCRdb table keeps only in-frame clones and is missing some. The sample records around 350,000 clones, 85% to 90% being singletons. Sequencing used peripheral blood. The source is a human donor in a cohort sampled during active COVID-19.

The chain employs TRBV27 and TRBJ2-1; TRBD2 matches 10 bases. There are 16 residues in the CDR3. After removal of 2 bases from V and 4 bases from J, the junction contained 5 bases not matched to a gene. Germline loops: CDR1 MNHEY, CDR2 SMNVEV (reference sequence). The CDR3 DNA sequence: TGTGCCAGCAGTTTAAATGGACTAGCGGATTACAATGAGCAGTTCTTC. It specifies CASSLNGLADYNEQFF.

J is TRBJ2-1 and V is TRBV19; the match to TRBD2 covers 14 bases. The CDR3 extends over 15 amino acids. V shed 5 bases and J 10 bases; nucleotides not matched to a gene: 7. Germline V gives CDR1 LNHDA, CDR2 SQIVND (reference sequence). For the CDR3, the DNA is TGTGCCAGTAGTCTCCCCGGGACTAGCGGGGGAGAGCAGTTCTTC. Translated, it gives CASSLPGTSGGEQFF.

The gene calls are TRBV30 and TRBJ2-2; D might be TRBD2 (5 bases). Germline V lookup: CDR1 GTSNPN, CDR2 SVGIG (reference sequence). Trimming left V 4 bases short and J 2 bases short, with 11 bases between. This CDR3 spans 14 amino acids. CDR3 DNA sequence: TGTGCCTGGATAGGTCGGGAAAACACCGGGGAGCTGTTTTTT. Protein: CAWIGRENTGELFF.

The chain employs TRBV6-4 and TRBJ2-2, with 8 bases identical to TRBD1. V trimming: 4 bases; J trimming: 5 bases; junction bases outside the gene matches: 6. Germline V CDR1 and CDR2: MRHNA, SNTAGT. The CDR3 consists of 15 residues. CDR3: CASSAGGLGTGELFF. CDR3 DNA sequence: TGTGCCAGCAGTGCAGGGGGCTTGGGGACCGGGGAGCTGTTTTTT.

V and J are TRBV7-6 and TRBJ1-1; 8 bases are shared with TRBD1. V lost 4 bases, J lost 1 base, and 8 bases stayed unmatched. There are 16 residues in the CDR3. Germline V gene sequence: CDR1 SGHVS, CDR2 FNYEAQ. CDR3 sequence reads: CASSSSRDRRNTEAFF. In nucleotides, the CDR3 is TGTGCCAGCAGCTCCTCTCGGGACAGGAGGAACACTGAAGCTTTCTTT.

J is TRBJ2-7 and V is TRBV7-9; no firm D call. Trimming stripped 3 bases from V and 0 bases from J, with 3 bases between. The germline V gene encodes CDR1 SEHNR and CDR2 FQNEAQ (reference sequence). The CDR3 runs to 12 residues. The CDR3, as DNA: TGTGCCAGCAGCTTCAGCTCCTACGAGCAGTACTTC. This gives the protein CASSFSSYEQYF.

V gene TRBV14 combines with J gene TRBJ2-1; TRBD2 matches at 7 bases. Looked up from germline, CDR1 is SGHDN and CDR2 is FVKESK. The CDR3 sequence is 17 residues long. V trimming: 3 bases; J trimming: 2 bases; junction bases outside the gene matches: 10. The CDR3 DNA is TGTGCCAGCAGCCACGTAACTAGCGCTATTCCCTACAATGAGCAGTTCTTC. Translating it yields CASSHVTSAIPYNEQFF.

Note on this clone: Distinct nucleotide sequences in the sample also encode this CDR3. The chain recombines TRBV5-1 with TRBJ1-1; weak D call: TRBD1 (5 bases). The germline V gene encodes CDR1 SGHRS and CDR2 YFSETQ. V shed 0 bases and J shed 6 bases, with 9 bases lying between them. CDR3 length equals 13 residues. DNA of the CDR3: TGCGCCAGCAGCTTGGCCAGGGAAGCTGAAGCTTTCTTT. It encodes CASSLAREAEAFF.

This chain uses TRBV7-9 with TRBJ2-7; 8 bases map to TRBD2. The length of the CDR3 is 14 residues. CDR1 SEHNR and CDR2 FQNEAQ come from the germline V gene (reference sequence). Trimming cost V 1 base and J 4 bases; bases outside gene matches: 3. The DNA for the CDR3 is TGTGCCAGCAGCTTAGGCGGGGGGAAGTACGAGCAGTACTTC. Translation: CASSLGGGKYEQYF. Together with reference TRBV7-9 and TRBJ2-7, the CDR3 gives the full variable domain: DTGVSQNPRHKITKRGQNVTFRCDPISEHNRLYWYRQTLGQGPEFLTYFQNEAQLEKSRLLSDRFSAERPKGSFSTLEIQRTEQGDSAMYLCASSLGGGKYEQYFGPGTRLTVT.

CDR3 in amino acids: CASSRGFNQPQHF. The CDR3 DNA follows: TGTGCCAGCAGCCGCGGGTTCAATCAGCCCCAGCATTTT. V gene TRBV5-5 combines with J gene TRBJ1-5; no definite D call. The CDR3 spans 13 residues. V was pared by 4 bases and J by 3 bases, with 8 bases between. From germline, CDR1 is SGHKS and CDR2 YYEKEE (reference sequence). The entire variable domain, with the rest obtained from reference TRBV5-5 and TRBJ1-5, is as follows: DAGVTQSPTHLIKTRGQQVTLRCSPISGHKSVSWYQQVLGQGPQFIFQYYEKEERGRGNFPDRFSARQFPNYSSELNVNALLLGDSALYLCASSRGFNQPQHFGDGTRLSIL.

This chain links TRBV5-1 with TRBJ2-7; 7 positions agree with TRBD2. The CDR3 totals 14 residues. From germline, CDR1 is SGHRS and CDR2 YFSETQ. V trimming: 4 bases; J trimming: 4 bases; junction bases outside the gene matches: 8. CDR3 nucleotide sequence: TGCGCCAGCAGCATCACGGGACTACCATACGAGCAGTACTTC. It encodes CASSITGLPYEQYF.

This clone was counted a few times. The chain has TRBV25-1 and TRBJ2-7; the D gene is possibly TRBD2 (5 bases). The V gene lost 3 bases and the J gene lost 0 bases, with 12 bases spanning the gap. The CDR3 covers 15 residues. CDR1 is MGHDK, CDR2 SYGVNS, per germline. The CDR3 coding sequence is TGTGCCAGCAGTGATGCGGGTAGGAACTCCTACGAGCAGTACTTC. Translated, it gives CASSDAGRNSYEQYF.

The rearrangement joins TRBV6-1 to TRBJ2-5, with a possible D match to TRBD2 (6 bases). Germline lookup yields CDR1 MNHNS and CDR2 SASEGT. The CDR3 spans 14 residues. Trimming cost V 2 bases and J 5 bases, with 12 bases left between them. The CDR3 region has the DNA TGTGCCAGCAGTGAACTCGGGAGAAGGGAGACCCAGTACTTC. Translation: CASSELGRRETQYF.

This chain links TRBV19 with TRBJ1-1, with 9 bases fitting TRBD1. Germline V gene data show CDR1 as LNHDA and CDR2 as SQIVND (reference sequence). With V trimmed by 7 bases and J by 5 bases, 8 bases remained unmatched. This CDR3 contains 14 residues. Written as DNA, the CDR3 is TGTGCCAGTAAGATACAGGGGGCTGAAACTGAAGCTTTCTTT. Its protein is CASKIQGAETEAFF.

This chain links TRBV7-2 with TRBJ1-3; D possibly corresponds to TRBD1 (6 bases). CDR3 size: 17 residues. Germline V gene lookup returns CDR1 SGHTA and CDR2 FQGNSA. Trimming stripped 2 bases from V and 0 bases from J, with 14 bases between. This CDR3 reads CASSLMARGGSGNTIYF. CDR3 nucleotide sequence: TGTGCCAGCAGCTTAATGGCTAGGGGGGGCTCTGGAAACACCATATATTTT. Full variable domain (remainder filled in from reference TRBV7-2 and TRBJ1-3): GAGVSQSPSNKVTEKGKDVELRCDPISGHTALYWYRQSLGQGLEFLIYFQGNSAPDKSGLPSDRFSAERTGGSVSTLTIQRTQQEDSAVYLCASSLMARGGSGNTIYFGEGSWLTVV.

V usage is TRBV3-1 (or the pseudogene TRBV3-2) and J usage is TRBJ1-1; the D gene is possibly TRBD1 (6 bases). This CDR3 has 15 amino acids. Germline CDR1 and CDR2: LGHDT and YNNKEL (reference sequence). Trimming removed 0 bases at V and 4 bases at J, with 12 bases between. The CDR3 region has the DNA TGTGCCAGCAGCCAAGATATTGGCAGGGGCACTGAAGCTTTCTTT. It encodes CASSQDIGRGTEAFF.

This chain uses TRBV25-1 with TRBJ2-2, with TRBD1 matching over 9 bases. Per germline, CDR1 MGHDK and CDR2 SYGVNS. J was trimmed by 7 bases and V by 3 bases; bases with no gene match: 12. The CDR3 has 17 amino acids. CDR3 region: CASSETRPGQGFGELFF. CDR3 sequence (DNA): TGTGCCAGCAGTGAGACAAGGCCGGGACAGGGTTTCGGGGAGCTGTTTTTT.

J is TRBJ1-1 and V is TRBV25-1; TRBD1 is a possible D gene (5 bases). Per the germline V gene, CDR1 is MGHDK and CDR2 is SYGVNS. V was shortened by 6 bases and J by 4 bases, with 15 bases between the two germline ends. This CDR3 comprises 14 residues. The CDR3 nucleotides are TGTGCCAGCAGCCCTACAGGTGGCCGCACTGAAGCTTTCTTT. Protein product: CASSPTGGRTEAFF.

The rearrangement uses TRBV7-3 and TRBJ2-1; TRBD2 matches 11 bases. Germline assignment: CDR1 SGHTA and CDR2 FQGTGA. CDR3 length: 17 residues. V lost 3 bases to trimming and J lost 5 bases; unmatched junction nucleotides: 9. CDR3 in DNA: TGTGCCAGCAGCTTTCGGACCGGACTAGCGGGTAACAATGAGCAGTTCTTC. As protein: CASSFRTGLAGNNEQFF.

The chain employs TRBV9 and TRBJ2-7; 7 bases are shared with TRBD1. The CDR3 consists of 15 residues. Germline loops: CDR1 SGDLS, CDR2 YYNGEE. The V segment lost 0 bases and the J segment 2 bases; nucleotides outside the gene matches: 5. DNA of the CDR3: TGTGCCAGCAGCGTAGGCATCACAGGGGCCTACGAGCAGTACTTC. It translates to CASSVGITGAYEQYF. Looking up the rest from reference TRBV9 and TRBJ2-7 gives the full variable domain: DSGVTQTPKHLITATGQRVTLRCSPRSGDLSVYWYQQSLDQGLQFLIQYYNGEERAKGNILERFSAQQFPDLHSELNLSSLELGDSALYFCASSVGITGAYEQYFGPGTRLTVT.

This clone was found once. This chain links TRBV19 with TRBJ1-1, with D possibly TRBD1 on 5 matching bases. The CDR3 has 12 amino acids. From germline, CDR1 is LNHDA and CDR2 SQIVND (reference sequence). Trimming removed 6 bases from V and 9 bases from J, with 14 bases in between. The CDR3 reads CASRSGTAKAFF. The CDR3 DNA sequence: TGTGCCAGTAGATCCGGGACTGCAAAAGCTTTCTTT.

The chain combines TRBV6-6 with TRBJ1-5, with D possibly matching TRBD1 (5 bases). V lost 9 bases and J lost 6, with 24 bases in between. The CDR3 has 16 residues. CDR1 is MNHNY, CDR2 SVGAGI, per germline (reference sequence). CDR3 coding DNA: TGTGCCAGTCTAACCGGCGGAACAGGCGGGGGTCAGCCCCAGCATTTT. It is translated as CASLTGGTGGGQPQHF.

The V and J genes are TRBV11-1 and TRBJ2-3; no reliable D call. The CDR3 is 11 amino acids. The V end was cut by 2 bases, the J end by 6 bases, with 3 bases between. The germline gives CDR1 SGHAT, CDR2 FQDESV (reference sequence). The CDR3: CASSLRDTQYF. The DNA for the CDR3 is TGTGCCAGCAGCTTACGTGATACGCAGTATTTT.

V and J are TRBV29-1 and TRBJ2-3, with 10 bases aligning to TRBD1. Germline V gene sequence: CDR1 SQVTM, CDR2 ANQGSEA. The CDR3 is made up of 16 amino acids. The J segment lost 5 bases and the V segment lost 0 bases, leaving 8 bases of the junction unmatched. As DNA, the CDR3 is TGCAGCGTTGAAGAAACCGGCGGGACAGGGGTAGATACGCAGTATTTT. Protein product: CSVEETGGTGVDTQYF.

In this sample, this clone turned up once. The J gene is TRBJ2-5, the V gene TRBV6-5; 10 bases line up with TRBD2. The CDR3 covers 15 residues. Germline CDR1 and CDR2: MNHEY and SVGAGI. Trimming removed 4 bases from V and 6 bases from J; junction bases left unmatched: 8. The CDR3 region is CASSLAGGPGQTQYF. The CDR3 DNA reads TGTGCCAGCAGTTTAGCGGGGGGACCCGGGCAGACCCAGTACTTC.

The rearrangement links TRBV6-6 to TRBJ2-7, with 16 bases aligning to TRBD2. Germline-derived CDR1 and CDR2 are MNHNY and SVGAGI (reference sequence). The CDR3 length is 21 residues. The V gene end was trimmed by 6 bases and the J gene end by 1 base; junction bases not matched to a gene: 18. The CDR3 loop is CASSPKGTSGRVGTRSYEQYF. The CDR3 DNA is TGTGCCAGCAGCCCCAAGGGGACTAGCGGGAGGGTTGGTACAAGGTCCTACGAGCAGTACTTC.